This T cell receptor beta chain comes out of a study of STAT5B mutations in CD4+ large granular lymphocyte leukemia. This CDR3 is built from 16 residues. V was clipped by 0 bases and J by 0 bases, with 8 bases between them. CDR1 is MNHEY and CDR2 is SMNVEV in the germline V gene (reference sequence). The repertoire was sequenced with immunoSEQ multiplex PCR; TCRdb's copy has only in-frame clones and lacks some. The table has nearly 45,000 clones, 80% to 90% seen once. This rearrangement joins TRBV27 to TRBJ2-2; weak D call: TRBD2 (5 bases). The sample consisted of CD4+ T cells from blood buffy coats. This clonotype was obtained from a human donor in good health. The CDR3 coding sequence is TGTGCCAGCAGTTTATCGGAACTAGCGAACACCGGGGAGCTGTTTTTT. This gives the protein CASSLSELANTGELFF.